This passage covers 6 T cell receptor beta chains from one sample sequenced in a study of human T cells and chemical hapten exposure. Time point given: pre-sensitization, week 0. Stated treatment: therapeutic diphenylcyclopropenone sensitization with weekly scalp DPC. TCRdb analysed the RACE reads with MiXCR anew, one entry per CDR3 protein. Of 57,000 or so distinct CDR3 sequences in the sample, approximately 10% were seen once. Sequencing used whole blood, obtained in connection with sensitization to the hapten diphenylcyclopropenone (DPC). The receptors were sampled from a woman aged 40 to 49 with alopecia areata. Some clones in this sample may be carry-over from other donors' samples.

V usage is TRBV9 and J usage is TRBJ1-2; a possible D gene is TRBD1 (5 bases). V lost 0 bases to trimming and J lost 8 bases, with 14 bases between them. CDR1 SGDLS and CDR2 YYNGEE come from the germline V gene. The CDR3 spans 14 residues. The CDR3 region has the DNA TGTGCCAGCAGCGTAGCGGGGGGATTGGGCGGCTACACCTTC. Its protein product is CASSVAGGLGGYTF.

Only a few counts were recorded for this clonotype. This chain links TRBV6-2 or TRBV6-3 with TRBJ2-2; 8 bases align to TRBD2. Germline V gene sequence: CDR1 MNHEY, CDR2 SVGEGT. This CDR3 has 19 residues. V dropped 2 bases and J dropped 4; count of bases not matched to a gene: 15. The CDR3 DNA is TGTGCCAGCAGTTACCCCACCCCTTGGGGCGGGGGGACCACCGGGGAGCTGTTTTTT. Protein product: CASSYPTPWGGGTTGELFF.

In this sample, this clonotype turned up many times. The chain employs TRBV25-1 and TRBJ1-2, with D perhaps TRBD1 (6 bases). This CDR3 contains 15 residues. V lost 3 bases and J lost 4, with 15 bases in between. Looked up from germline, CDR1 is MGHDK and CDR2 is SYGVNS. The CDR3, as DNA: TGTGCCAGCAGTGAGGGGGGCAGGGCGGGCTATGGCTACACCTTC. Amino acid sequence: CASSEGGRAGYGYTF.

This clonotype has a count of ten or more. The rearrangement uses TRBV2 and TRBJ1-1; D gene unclear. Trimming stripped 4 bases from V and 1 base from J, with 13 bases between. The CDR3 covers 15 residues. Germline assignment: CDR1 SNHLY and CDR2 FYNNEI. CDR3 region: CASSALLGPNTEAFF. CDR3 DNA sequence: TGTGCCAGCAGTGCCCTGTTAGGACCGAACACTGAAGCTTTCTTT.

The V and J genes are TRBV6-2 or TRBV6-3 and TRBJ1-1, with D hard to call. The V end was cut by 2 bases, the J end by 5 bases, with 9 bases between. The CDR3 is 13 amino acids. CDR1 is MNHEY and CDR2 is SVGEGT in the germline V gene. This CDR3 reads CASSYGTLTEAFF. Written as DNA, the CDR3 is TGTGCCAGCAGTTACGGTACATTAACTGAAGCTTTCTTT.

This clonotype has a handful of counts. The genes are TRBV29-1 and TRBJ2-2; D not certain. Trimming took off 6 bases at V and 6 bases at J, with 14 bases between the two ends. The CDR3 totals 13 residues. From germline, CDR1 is SQVTM and CDR2 ANQGSEA. In DNA, the CDR3 is TGCAGCGTGCAGAATACCCCTTCCGGGGAGCTGTTTTTT. Its protein is CSVQNTPSGELFF.